This T cell receptor (beta chain) was found in a study of immune evolution from preneoplasia to lung adenocarcinoma (dated by TCRdb to about 2021). Describing the broader study: HLA loss of heterozygosity was observed in roughly 6.8%, 16% and 36% of AIS, MIA and ADC lesions, respectively, and was not observed in any AAH lesions. Sample size was determined by specimen availability and not by a prior power calculation. According to the study, over a hundred samples were used for TCR sequencing. POLYSOLVER was used to infer Class I HLA alleles from exome data, while LOHHLA was used to detect allele-specific HLA loss. TCR sequencing data were obtained from approximately 56 patients. The immune data were combined with whole exome sequencing and methylation data from the same cohort of nodules. The overall cohort was made up of about 53 patients with pulmonary nodules who had surgical resection. Resected precursor lesions (AAH, AIS, MIA) and invasive adenocarcinomas were compared with paired morphologically normal lung tissue. The study used immune gene expression, TCR sequencing and multiplex immunofluorescence to profile the immune contexture of lung adenocarcinoma precursors and invasive adenocarcinoma. Overall study outcomes, separate from this receptor: Compared with EGFR-mutant or double wild-type lesions, KRAS-mutant nodules had the highest T cell clonality. All patients were from Japan and China, so applicability to Western populations was uncertain. Top T cell clone frequencies were highest in normal lung and appeared to decrease progressively from AAH through AIS, MIA and invasive adenocarcinoma. Findings were based on association rather than direct causation; larger cohorts with long-term follow-up and longitudinal biopsies were deemed needed. Clonality was highest in normal lung, while later-stage lesions appeared to have lower clonality but higher T cell density and diversity.

Using the immunoSEQ hsTCRbeta Kit, TCR beta CDR3 regions were sequenced from DNA. The authors processed their data as follows. TCR sequencing data were analysed with the ImmunoSEQ Analyzer. T cell clonality was defined as 1 minus Pielou's evenness computed on productive rearrangements. T cell diversity was measured with the inverse Simpson index on productive templates. T cell density was expressed as TCR beta template counts normalized to usable DNA, with usable DNA estimated by amplifying and sequencing housekeeping genes. TCR metrics were compared across histologic stages using two-sided Kruskal-Wallis tests. Entries here come from immuneACCESS through TCRdb and include only in-frame sequences with V and J called. Some clones fail to appear in such tables; in the studies checked, an unresolved V gene covers under half of the shortfall, and the cause of the remainder is unknown. Clone size and V and J calls were adopted from that table, with D and trimming inferred from the DNA. This sample holds some 3,500 clones; about 80% were observed only once. The ten largest clones represent more than 13% of the sample.

Including the terminal cysteine and phenylalanine, the CDR3 comprises 14 residues. Only the CDR3 DNA stays, 42 bases, in frame from base 1. The junction shows trimming of 1 base on V and 0 bases on J, plus 4 bases between the germline ends. CDR1 and CDR2 were assigned from the germline V gene as MDHEN and SYDVKM. Comment on this clone: What antigen it recognizes has not been identified. No clone much larger than this one lies a single base away; base qualities are absent.

Patients underwent resection in Japan or China between about 2014 and 2017. The histologic diagnosis of each case was independently confirmed on H&E slides by two lung cancer pathologists. To enrich premalignant or tumor cells for nucleic acid extraction, macro-dissection was performed after pathologic assessment. The AllPrep DNA/RNA FFPE Kit was used to isolate DNA from FFPE tissue. What was sequenced was FFPE minimally invasive lung adenocarcinoma tissue. This specimen's cell subset or site label, per the study, means: micro-invasive lung adenocarcinoma (MIA). The rearranged chain carries TRBV28 and TRBJ1-5; no D gene is confidently identified. The source is a person aged 60 to 85 with lung adenocarcinoma. CDR3 sequence: CASSLLDSNQPQHF. The nucleotides read TGTGCCAGCAGTTTATTGGATAGCAATCAGCCCCAGCATTTT.